The 32 T cell receptor beta chains in this list originate from one sample, sequenced in a study of shared clonotypes between healthy human individuals. The table came from immunoSEQ multiplex PCR; TCRdb's copy has only in-frame clones and leaves some out. The repertoire holds 2.3 million or so clones, with more than 85% as singletons. The sequenced sample was naive CD4+ T cells from PBMCs. Subset meaning: CD45RA+ positively selected. The receptors come from a man aged 18 to 29 in good health. Some clones in this sample may be carry-over from other donors' samples.

The V call is TRBV5-1, the J call TRBJ2-4; D is uncertain. V was pared by 0 bases and J by 0 bases, with 4 bases between. This CDR3 is built from 14 residues. Germline V lookup: CDR1 SGHRS, CDR2 YFSETQ. The CDR3 spells CASSLDRAKNIQYF. CDR3 bases: TGCGCCAGCAGCTTGGACAGAGCCAAAAACATTCAGTACTTC. Full variable domain (remainder filled in from reference TRBV5-1 and TRBJ2-4): KAGVTQTPRYLIKTRGQQVTLSCSPISGHRSVSWYQQTPGQGLQFLFEYFSETQRNKGNFPGRFSGRQFSNSRSEMNVSTLELGDSALYLCASSLDRAKNIQYFGAGTRLSVL.

This rearrangement joins TRBV27 to TRBJ2-3; 9 nucleotides line up with TRBD2. This CDR3 is built from 19 residues. Germline V CDR1 and CDR2: MNHEY, SMNVEV (reference sequence). V shed 3 bases and J 7 bases; nucleotides not matched to a gene: 20. CDR3: CASSFKGNSGSLVKYTQYF. The CDR3 region has the DNA TGTGCCAGCAGTTTTAAGGGTAATAGCGGGAGCCTAGTCAAATATACGCAGTATTTT.

The rearrangement links TRBV10-3 to TRBJ1-4, with D hard to call. This CDR3 contains 15 residues. V lost 0 bases and J lost 3, with 8 bases in between. Germline lookup yields CDR1 ENHRY and CDR2 SYGVKD. Written as DNA, the CDR3 is TGTGCCATCAGTGAGTCGGCAGTTGCTAATGAAAAACTGTTTTTT. Translation gives CAISESAVANEKLFF.

This chain uses TRBV5-1 with TRBJ2-1; D may be TRBD1 or TRBD2 (5 bases each). This CDR3 has 15 residues. V was trimmed by 0 bases and J by 7 bases, leaving 14 bases between them. Germline assignment: CDR1 SGHRS and CDR2 YFSETQ. Here the CDR3 reads CASSLGGARTNEQFF. The CDR3 nucleotides read TGCGCCAGCAGCTTGGGTGGGGCTAGGACTAATGAGCAGTTCTTC.

V and J are TRBV18 and TRBJ2-7; D call uncertain. The CDR3 consists of 14 residues. Trimming pared 2 bases from V and 1 base from J, leaving 9 bases between. Germline V gene lookup returns CDR1 KGHSH and CDR2 LQKENI. Written as DNA, the CDR3 is TGTGCCAGCTCACCAGGGGTGGCGTCCTACGAGCAGTACTTC. This codes for CASSPGVASYEQYF.

With regard to this clone: At one of its ends the junction is not consistent with the germline gene, which may arise from a read error. At the DNA level, this CDR3 is encoded by other sequences in the same sample as well. The chain uses TRBV7-3 and TRBJ1-3; D remains ambiguous. Germline loops: CDR1 SGHTA, CDR2 FQGTGA. The CDR3 contains 14 residues. The CDR3 DNA reads TGTGCCAGCAGCCTAACGGCTTCTGGAAACACCATATATTTT. Encoded protein: CASSLTASGNTIYF.

This rearrangement joins TRBV5-1 to TRBJ2-1; D may be TRBD1 or TRBD2 (5 bases each). CDR3 size: 13 residues. Germline CDR1 reads SGHRS; CDR2 reads YFSETQ. V lost 2 bases to trimming and J lost 7 bases, with 10 bases between them. In DNA, the CDR3 is TGCGCCAGCAGCTTAACGGGACCAAATGAGCAGTTCTTC. Translation: CASSLTGPNEQFF.

This chain connects TRBV6-1 to TRBJ1-1, with D possibly matching TRBD1 (5 bases). CDR1 is MNHNS and CDR2 is SASEGT in the germline V gene. This CDR3 region has 13 residues. The V gene lost 7 bases and the J gene lost 1 base, with 10 bases spanning the gap. CDR3 DNA sequence: TGTGCCAGCACCGGGGCGGCGAACACTGAAGCTTTCTTT. It yields the protein CASTGAANTEAFF.

J is TRBJ2-7 and V is TRBV19; 8 bases are shared with TRBD1. The germline gives CDR1 LNHDA, CDR2 SQIVND (reference sequence). The CDR3 spans 14 residues. The ends lost 5 bases at V and 4 bases at J; junction bases unmatched: 7. CDR3 DNA sequence: TGTGCCAGTAGTGGTTTGGACAGGGCGTACGAGCAGTACTTC. As protein: CASSGLDRAYEQYF.

The CDR3 bases are TGTGCCAGTAGTATCCTGTCAACCCGGACAGACTATGGCTACACCTTC. It yields the protein CASSILSTRTDYGYTF. The chain has TRBV19 and TRBJ1-2; a possible D gene is TRBD1 (6 bases). CDR1 is LNHDA, CDR2 SQIVND, per germline (reference sequence). This CDR3 region has 16 residues. V was clipped by 3 bases and J by 3 bases, with 17 bases between them.

V and J are TRBV5-1 and TRBJ2-3; D may be TRBD1 (5 bases). The CDR3 consists of 14 residues. V lost 4 bases to trimming and J lost 6 bases, with 15 bases between them. Germline values: CDR1 SGHRS, CDR2 YFSETQ. CDR3 sequence reads: CASSPWGEMDTQYF. CDR3 nucleotides: TGCGCCAGCAGCCCCTGGGGCGAAATGGATACGCAGTATTTT. Combining the CDR3 with reference TRBV5-1 and TRBJ2-3 gives the whole variable domain KAGVTQTPRYLIKTRGQQVTLSCSPISGHRSVSWYQQTPGQGLQFLFEYFSETQRNKGNFPGRFSGRQFSNSRSEMNVSTLELGDSALYLCASSPWGEMDTQYFGPGTRLTVL.

Only one count was recorded for this clone. V usage is TRBV28 and J usage is TRBJ1-2, with D hard to call. The CDR3 consists of 13 residues. V gave up 4 bases and J gave up 8 bases, with 14 bases separating them. The V gene's germline CDR1 is MDHEN and CDR2 SYDVKM. Here the CDR3 reads CASSSRLPVGYTF. Written as DNA, the CDR3 is TGTGCCAGCAGTTCCCGACTCCCCGTGGGCTACACCTTC.

The chain carries TRBV7-2 and TRBJ1-2; 8 nucleotides agree with TRBD1. The CDR3 has 15 amino acids. The germline V gene has CDR1 SGHTA and CDR2 FQGNSA. Trimming took 5 bases from V and 5 from J; bases not matched to a gene: 10. The CDR3 DNA sequence: TGTGCCAGCAGCAAATCACAGGGGGGGAGTTATGGCTACACCTTC. Residues: CASSKSQGGSYGYTF. Based on the CDR3 plus reference TRBV7-2 and TRBJ1-2, the full variable domain is GAGVSQSPSNKVTEKGKDVELRCDPISGHTALYWYRQSLGQGLEFLIYFQGNSAPDKSGLPSDRFSAERTGGSVSTLTIQRTQQEDSAVYLCASSKSQGGSYGYTFGSGTRLTVV.

This sequence joins TRBV6-5 and TRBJ1-1; 7 bases align to TRBD1. The CDR3 has 15 residues. With 2 bases clipped from V and 5 bases from J, the junction kept 8 bases outside the gene matches. Germline CDR1 MNHEY, CDR2 SVGAGI. The CDR3 is CASSYRGRLSTEAFF. CDR3 DNA sequence: TGTGCCAGCAGTTACAGGGGGCGCCTGTCTACTGAAGCTTTCTTT.

The chain has TRBV28 and TRBJ1-2; D remains unclear. V shed 3 bases and J shed 2 bases, with 13 bases lying between them. This CDR3 has 15 residues. Looked up from germline, CDR1 is MDHEN and CDR2 is SYDVKM. The CDR3 coding sequence is TGTGCCAGCAGTTTTTCCCAGGCTCTCAACTATGGCTACACCTTC. Its translation is CASSFSQALNYGYTF.

The CDR3 region has the DNA TGTGCCAGCAGCCCCGCAGGAGGTGGCTACACCTTC. Protein: CASSPAGGGYTF. The chain combines TRBV9 with TRBJ1-2, with unresolved D. The CDR3 sequence is 12 residues long. Germline loops: CDR1 SGDLS, CDR2 YYNGEE. V lost 4 bases and J 7 bases, leaving 11 bases between the germline ends.

The chain carries TRBV7-8 and TRBJ1-1; D gene uncertain. Germline V gene sequence: CDR1 SGHVS, CDR2 FQNEAQ. The CDR3 contains 12 residues. V dropped 1 base and J dropped 4 bases, with 4 bases sitting between them. The CDR3 reads CASSLGSTEAFF. The CDR3 nucleotides read TGTGCCAGCAGCTTAGGGAGCACTGAAGCTTTCTTT.

Points on this clone: Different DNA sequences within this sample yield the same CDR3. This chain uses TRBV5-4 with TRBJ2-7; TRBD2 aligns across 8 bases. The junction had 4 bases not matched to a gene; V was cut back by 0 bases and J by 2 bases. The CDR3 loop spans 15 amino acids. The germline CDR1 and CDR2 sequences are SGHNT and YYREEE (reference sequence). Here the CDR3 reads CASSLAGGGAYEQYF. The CDR3, as DNA: TGTGCCAGCAGCTTGGCCGGGGGGGGCGCCTACGAGCAGTACTTC.

The chain has TRBV6-5 and TRBJ2-5; weak D call: TRBD1 (6 bases). This CDR3 has 14 residues. CDR1 is MNHEY and CDR2 is SVGAGI in the germline V gene. V shed 8 bases and J shed 5 bases, with 18 bases lying between them. The CDR3 loop is CASRSSRGKETQYF. The CDR3 nucleotides read TGTGCCAGCCGTTCTTCGAGGGGGAAGGAGACCCAGTACTTC.

The chain links TRBV19 to TRBJ1-4; 7 bases agree with TRBD1. Germline CDR1 LNHDA, CDR2 SQIVND (reference sequence). V was pared by 8 bases and J by 5 bases, with 8 bases of the junction left unmatched. This CDR3 contains 14 residues. CDR3 sequence reads: CASRGTVSNEKLFF. Written as DNA, the CDR3 is TGTGCCAGTCGAGGGACAGTGAGCAATGAAAAACTGTTTTTT. Combining the CDR3 with reference TRBV19 and TRBJ1-4 gives the whole variable domain DGGITQSPKYLFRKEGQNVTLSCEQNLNHDAMYWYRQDPGQGLRLIYYSQIVNDFQKGDIAEGYSVSREKKESFPLTVTSAQKNPTAFYLCASRGTVSNEKLFFGSGTQLSVL.

Comment on this clone: This CDR3 is also generated by other DNA sequences in the sample. The chain joins TRBV25-1 to TRBJ1-4; 7 bases agree with TRBD1. Germline CDR1 MGHDK, CDR2 SYGVNS. The trim removed 6 bases at V and 4 bases at J, leaving 2 bases unmatched. The CDR3 length is 13 residues. Here the CDR3 DNA reads TGTGCCAGCAGACAGGGGAGTAATGAAAAACTGTTTTTT. Translation: CASRQGSNEKLFF.

In its sample, this clone was seen a few times. The rearrangement links TRBV4-3 to TRBJ1-5, with D possibly matching TRBD1 (5 bases). Looked up from germline, CDR1 is LGHNA and CDR2 is YSLEER. Trimming left V 4 bases short and J 5 bases short, with 12 bases between. CDR3 length: 14 amino acids. The CDR3, as DNA: TGCGCCAGCAGCCTCAACGGGGGGGATCAGCCCCAGCATTTT. Residues: CASSLNGGDQPQHF.

Here the CDR3 reads CASSAYNGPTEAFF. CDR3 nucleotide sequence: TGTGCCAGCAGCGCGTACAACGGGCCGACTGAAGCTTTCTTT. J is TRBJ1-1 and V is TRBV7-3; D remains ambiguous. The CDR3 has 14 residues. Germline CDR1 is SGHTA and CDR2 is FQGTGA. The ends were cut back, 5 bases at V and 5 bases at J, with 15 bases in the middle.

The chain carries TRBV11-2 and TRBJ2-1, with D possibly matching TRBD1 (5 bases). Trimming stripped 5 bases from V and 8 bases from J, with 7 bases between. The CDR3 spans 11 residues. Germline loops: CDR1 SGHAT, CDR2 FQNNGV. CDR3 coding DNA: TGTGCCAGCAGCCTGGGGCATGAGCAGTTCTTC. It yields the protein CASSLGHEQFF.

This sequence joins TRBV5-4 and TRBJ1-1, with 8 positions matching TRBD1. The CDR3 is made up of 14 amino acids. Germline loops: CDR1 SGHNT, CDR2 YYREEE (reference sequence). After removal of 0 bases from V and 6 bases from J, the junction contained 4 bases not matched to a gene. CDR3 sequence reads: CASSLEDRGAEAFF. As DNA, the CDR3 is TGTGCCAGCAGCTTGGAAGACAGGGGTGCTGAAGCTTTCTTT.

This clone came up a few times. The gene calls are TRBV9 and TRBJ2-4; no definite D call. The ends were cut back, 0 bases at V and 0 bases at J, with 13 bases in the middle. In germline, CDR1 is SGDLS, CDR2 YYNGEE. This CDR3 spans 17 amino acids. DNA of the CDR3: TGTGCCAGCAGCGTAGGGATGGGAATAGTAGCCAAAAACATTCAGTACTTC. It translates to CASSVGMGIVAKNIQYF. Full variable domain (remainder filled in from reference TRBV9 and TRBJ2-4): DSGVTQTPKHLITATGQRVTLRCSPRSGDLSVYWYQQSLDQGLQFLIQYYNGEERAKGNILERFSAQQFPDLHSELNLSSLELGDSALYFCASSVGMGIVAKNIQYFGAGTRLSVL.

The chain combines TRBV27 with TRBJ2-7, with 11 bases identical to TRBD2. The germline gives CDR1 MNHEY, CDR2 SMNVEV (reference sequence). V was clipped by 4 bases and J by 3 bases; unmatched bases: 8. The CDR3 has 16 amino acids. In DNA, the CDR3 is TGTGCCAGCAGTTCGCCTAGCGGGAGGTCTTACTACGAGCAGTACTTC. Protein: CASSSPSGRSYYEQYF.

The chain couples TRBV5-1 to TRBJ2-7; D is perhaps TRBD1 (6 bases). The V and J ends lost 4 bases and 3 bases respectively, with 14 bases between them. Looked up from germline, CDR1 is SGHRS and CDR2 is YFSETQ. The CDR3 totals 14 residues. For the CDR3, the DNA is TGCGCCAGCAGCCCTGGGGACACTATCTACGAGCAGTACTTC. Protein sequence: CASSPGDTIYEQYF.

The chain couples TRBV11-2 to TRBJ2-1; 7 bases line up with TRBD2. Germline V gives CDR1 SGHAT, CDR2 FQNNGV. Unmatched junction bases numbered 11, after V lost 0 bases and J lost 9 bases. CDR3 length: 16 residues. The CDR3 sequence is CASSLDLAGVWGEQFF. CDR3 DNA sequence: TGTGCCAGCAGCTTAGATTTGGCGGGAGTTTGGGGTGAGCAGTTCTTC. Full variable domain (remainder filled in from reference TRBV11-2 and TRBJ2-1): EAGVAQSPRYKIIEKRQSVAFWCNPISGHATLYWYQQILGQGPKLLIQFQNNGVVDDSQLPKDRFSAERLKGVDSTLKIQPAKLEDSAVYLCASSLDLAGVWGEQFFGPGTRLTVL.

The V and J genes are TRBV4-1 and TRBJ1-1; no clear D. The germline V gene encodes CDR1 MGHRA and CDR2 YSYEKL. V was cut by 4 bases and J by 10 bases, with 16 bases left in between. The CDR3 is 13 residues long. The CDR3 bases are TGCGCCAGCAGCCGCGTCGGGAGGTCCGGAGCTTTCTTT. Protein sequence: CASSRVGRSGAFF.

The V call is TRBV11-3, the J call TRBJ2-1; D is ambiguous. Trimming removed 0 bases at V and 9 bases at J, with 9 bases between. This CDR3 is 13 amino acids long. Per the germline V gene, CDR1 is SGHNT and CDR2 is YENEEA. Here the CDR3 reads CASSLDKLREQFF. CDR3 bases: TGTGCCAGCAGCTTAGATAAGCTCCGTGAGCAGTTCTTC.

The chain uses TRBV5-1 and TRBJ1-2; D is uncertain. Germline V gene data show CDR1 as SGHRS and CDR2 as YFSETQ. The CDR3 extends over 13 amino acids. Between the trimmed V and J ends, which lost 0 bases and 2 bases, there was a span of 5 bases. The CDR3 is CASSLEQNYGYTF. The CDR3, as DNA: TGCGCCAGCAGCTTGGAACAGAACTATGGCTACACCTTC.